This T cell receptor (beta chain) derives from a study of monozygotic twins with inflammatory bowel disease. Donors each gave approximately 2.4 ml of blood. The length of the CDR3 is 15 residues. Germline values: CDR1 LNHDA, CDR2 SQIVND (reference sequence). TCRdb reprocessed the 5' RACE reads and keeps a single row for each CDR3 protein, giving no DNA. The record lists approximately 160,000 distinct CDR3 sequences, of which the ten most abundant hold around 7.2%. The receptor was isolated from a human donor with ulcerative colitis or Crohn's disease, or a healthy co-twin of an affected twin (not recorded which). This rearrangement joins TRBV19 to TRBJ2-4; TCRdb's D gene call, TRBD1, goes unchecked for lack of DNA. Sequenced material: blood. The CDR3 here is CASSWRQGAKNIQYF.